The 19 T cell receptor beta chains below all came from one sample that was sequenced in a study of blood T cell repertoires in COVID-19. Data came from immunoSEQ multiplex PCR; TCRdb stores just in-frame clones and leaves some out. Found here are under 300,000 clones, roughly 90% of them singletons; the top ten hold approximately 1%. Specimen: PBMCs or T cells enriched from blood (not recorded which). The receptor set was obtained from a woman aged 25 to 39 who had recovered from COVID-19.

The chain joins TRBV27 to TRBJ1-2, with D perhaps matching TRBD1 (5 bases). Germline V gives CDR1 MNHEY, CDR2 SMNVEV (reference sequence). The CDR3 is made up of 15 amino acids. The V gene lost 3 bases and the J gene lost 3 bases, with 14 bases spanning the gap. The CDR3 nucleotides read TGTGCCAGCAGTTTGCGGGAGGGGCCATACTATGGCTACACCTTC. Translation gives CASSLREGPYYGYTF.

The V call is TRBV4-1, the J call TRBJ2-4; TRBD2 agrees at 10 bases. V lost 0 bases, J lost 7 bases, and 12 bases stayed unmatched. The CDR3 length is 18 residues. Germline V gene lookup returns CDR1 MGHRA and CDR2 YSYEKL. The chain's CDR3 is CASSQDRLAGALGNIQYF. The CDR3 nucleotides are TGCGCCAGCAGCCAAGATAGGCTAGCGGGAGCGTTGGGGAACATTCAGTACTTC.

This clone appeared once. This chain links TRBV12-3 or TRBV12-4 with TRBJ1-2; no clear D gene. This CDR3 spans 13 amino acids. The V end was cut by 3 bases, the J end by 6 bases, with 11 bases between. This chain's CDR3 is CASSFNPGDGYTF. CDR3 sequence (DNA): TGTGCCAGCAGTTTTAACCCTGGAGATGGCTACACCTTC.

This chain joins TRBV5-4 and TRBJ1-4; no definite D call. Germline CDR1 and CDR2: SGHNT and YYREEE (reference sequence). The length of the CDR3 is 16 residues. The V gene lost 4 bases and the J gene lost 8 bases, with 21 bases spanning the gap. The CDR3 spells CASSQRLRGKGEKLFF. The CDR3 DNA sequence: TGTGCCAGCAGCCAACGATTACGCGGGAAGGGAGAAAAACTGTTTTTT. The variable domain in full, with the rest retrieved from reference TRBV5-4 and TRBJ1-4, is ETGVTQSPTHLIKTRGQQVTLRCSSQSGHNTVSWYQQALGQGPQFIFQYYREEENGRGNFPPRFSGLQFPNYSSELNVNALELDDSALYLCASSQRLRGKGEKLFFGSGTQLSVL.

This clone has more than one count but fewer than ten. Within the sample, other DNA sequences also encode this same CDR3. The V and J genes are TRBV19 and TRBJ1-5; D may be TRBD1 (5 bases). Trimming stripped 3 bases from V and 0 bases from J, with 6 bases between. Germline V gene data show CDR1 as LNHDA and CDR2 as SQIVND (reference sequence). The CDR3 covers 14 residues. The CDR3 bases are TGTGCCAGTAGTATCAGGGATAGCAATCAGCCCCAGCATTTT. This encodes CASSIRDSNQPQHF.

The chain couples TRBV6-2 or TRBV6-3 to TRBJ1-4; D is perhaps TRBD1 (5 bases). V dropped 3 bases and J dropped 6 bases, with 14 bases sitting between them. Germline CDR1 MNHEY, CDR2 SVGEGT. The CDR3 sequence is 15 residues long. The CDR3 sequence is CASSYGRGSDEKLFF. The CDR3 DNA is TGTGCCAGCAGTTATGGGCGGGGGAGTGATGAAAAACTGTTTTTT.

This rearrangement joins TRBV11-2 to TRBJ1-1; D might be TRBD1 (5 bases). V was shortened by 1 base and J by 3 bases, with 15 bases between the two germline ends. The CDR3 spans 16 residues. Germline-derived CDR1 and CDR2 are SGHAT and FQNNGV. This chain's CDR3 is CASSLVRTGGDTEAFF. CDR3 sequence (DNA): TGTGCCAGCAGCTTAGTTAGAACTGGGGGGGACACTGAAGCTTTCTTT.

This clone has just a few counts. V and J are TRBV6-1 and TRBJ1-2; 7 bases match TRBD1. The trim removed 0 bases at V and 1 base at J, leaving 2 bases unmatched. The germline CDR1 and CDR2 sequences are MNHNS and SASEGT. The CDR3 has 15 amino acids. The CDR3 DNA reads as TGTGCCAGCAGTGAAGCGTCAGGGGGTAACTATGGCTACACCTTC. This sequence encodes CASSEASGGNYGYTF.

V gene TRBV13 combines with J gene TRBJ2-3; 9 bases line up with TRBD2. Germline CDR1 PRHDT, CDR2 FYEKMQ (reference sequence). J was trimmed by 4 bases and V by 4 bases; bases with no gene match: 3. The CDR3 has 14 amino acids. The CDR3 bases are TGTGCCAGCAGCTCGGGACTAGCCTCAGATACGCAGTATTTT. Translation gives CASSSGLASDTQYF.

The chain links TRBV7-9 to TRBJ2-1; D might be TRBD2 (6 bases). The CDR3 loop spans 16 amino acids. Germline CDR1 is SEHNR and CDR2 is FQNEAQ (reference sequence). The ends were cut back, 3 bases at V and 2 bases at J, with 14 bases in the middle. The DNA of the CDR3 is TGTGCCAGCAGCTTTGGGGGGTATTCCACCTACAATGAGCAGTTCTTC. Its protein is CASSFGGYSTYNEQFF.

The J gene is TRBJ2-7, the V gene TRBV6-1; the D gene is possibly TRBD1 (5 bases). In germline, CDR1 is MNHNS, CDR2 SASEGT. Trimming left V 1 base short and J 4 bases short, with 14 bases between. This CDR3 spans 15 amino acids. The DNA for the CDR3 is TGTGCCAGCAGTGAAGTCAGAGACAGCCTATACGAGCAGTACTTC. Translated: CASSEVRDSLYEQYF.

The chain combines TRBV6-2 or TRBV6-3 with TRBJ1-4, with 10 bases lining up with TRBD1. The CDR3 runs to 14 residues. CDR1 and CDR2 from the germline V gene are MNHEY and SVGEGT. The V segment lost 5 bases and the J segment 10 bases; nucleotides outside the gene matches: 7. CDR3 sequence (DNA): TGTGCCAGCAGTCCCGGGGACAGGGGAGGAAAACTGTTTTTT. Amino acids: CASSPGDRGGKLFF.

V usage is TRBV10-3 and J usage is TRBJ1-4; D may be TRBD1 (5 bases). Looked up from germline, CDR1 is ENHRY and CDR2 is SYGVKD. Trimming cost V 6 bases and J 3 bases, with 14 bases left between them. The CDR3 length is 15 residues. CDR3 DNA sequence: TGTGCCATCAGAGACTCGCAGGGCTCTAATGAAAAACTGTTTTTT. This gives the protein CAIRDSQGSNEKLFF.

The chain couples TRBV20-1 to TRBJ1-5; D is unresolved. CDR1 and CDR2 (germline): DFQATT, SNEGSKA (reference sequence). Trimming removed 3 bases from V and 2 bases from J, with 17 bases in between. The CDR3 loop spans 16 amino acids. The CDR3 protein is CSASRGISSGNQPQHF. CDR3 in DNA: TGCAGTGCTAGTAGAGGGATCAGTTCTGGCAATCAGCCCCAGCATTTT.

The CDR3 DNA is TGTGCCAGCAGCTTCAGGGTAATTACGAGCGAGCAGTACTTC. This sequence encodes CASSFRVITSEQYF. The chain is built from TRBV11-2 and TRBJ2-7; the D gene is possibly TRBD1 (5 bases). V was shortened by 3 bases and J by 6 bases, with 15 bases between the two germline ends. The CDR3 is 14 amino acids. The V gene's germline CDR1 is SGHAT and CDR2 FQNNGV.

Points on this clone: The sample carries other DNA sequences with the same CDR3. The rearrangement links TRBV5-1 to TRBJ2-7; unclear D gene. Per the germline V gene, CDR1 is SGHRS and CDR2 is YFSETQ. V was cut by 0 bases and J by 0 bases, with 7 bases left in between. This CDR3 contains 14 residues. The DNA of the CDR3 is TGCGCCAGCAGCTTGGTGGGCAGCTCCTACGAGCAGTACTTC. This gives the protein CASSLVGSSYEQYF.

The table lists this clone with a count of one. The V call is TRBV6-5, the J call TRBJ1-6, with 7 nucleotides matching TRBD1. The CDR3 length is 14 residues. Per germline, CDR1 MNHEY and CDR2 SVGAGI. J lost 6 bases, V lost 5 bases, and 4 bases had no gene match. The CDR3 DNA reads TGTGCCAGCAGTCTGACAGGGAGTAATTCACCCCTCCACTTT. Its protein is CASSLTGSNSPLHF.

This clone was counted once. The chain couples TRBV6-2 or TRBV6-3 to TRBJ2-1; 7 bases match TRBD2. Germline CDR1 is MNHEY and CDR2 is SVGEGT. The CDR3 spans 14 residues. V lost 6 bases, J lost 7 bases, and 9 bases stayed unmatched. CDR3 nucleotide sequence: TGTGCCAGCAGCGGGCCCGGGGGGTGGAATGAGCAGTTCTTC. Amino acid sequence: CASSGPGGWNEQFF.

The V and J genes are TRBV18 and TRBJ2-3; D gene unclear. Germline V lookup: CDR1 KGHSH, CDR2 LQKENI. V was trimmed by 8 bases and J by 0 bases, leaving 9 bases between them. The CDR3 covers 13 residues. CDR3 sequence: CASDLHSTDTQYF. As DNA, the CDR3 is TGTGCCAGCGACTTACATAGCACAGATACGCAGTATTTT.